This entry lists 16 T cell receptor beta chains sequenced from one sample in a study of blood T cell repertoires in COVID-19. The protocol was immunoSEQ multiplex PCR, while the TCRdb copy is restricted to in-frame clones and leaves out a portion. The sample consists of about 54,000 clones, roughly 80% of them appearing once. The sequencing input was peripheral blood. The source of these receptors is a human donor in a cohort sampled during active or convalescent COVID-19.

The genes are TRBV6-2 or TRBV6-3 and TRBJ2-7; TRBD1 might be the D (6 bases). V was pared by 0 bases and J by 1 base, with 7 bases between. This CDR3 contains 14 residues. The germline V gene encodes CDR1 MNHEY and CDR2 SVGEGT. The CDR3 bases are TGTGCCAGCAGTTACTCAGGGACATCCTACGAGCAGTACTTC. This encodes CASSYSGTSYEQYF.

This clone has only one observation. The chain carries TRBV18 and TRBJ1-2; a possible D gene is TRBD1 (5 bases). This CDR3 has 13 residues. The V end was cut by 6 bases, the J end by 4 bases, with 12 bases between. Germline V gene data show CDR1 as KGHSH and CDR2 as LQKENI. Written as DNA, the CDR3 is TGTGCCAGCTCGGACGACAGTTCCTATGGCTACACCTTC. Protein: CASSDDSSYGYTF. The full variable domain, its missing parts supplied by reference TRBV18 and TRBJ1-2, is NAGVMQNPRHLVRRRGQEARLRCSPMKGHSHVYWYRQLPEEGLKFMVYLQKENIIDESGMPKERFSAEFPKEGPSILRIQQVVRGDSAAYFCASSDDSSYGYTFGSGTRLTVV.

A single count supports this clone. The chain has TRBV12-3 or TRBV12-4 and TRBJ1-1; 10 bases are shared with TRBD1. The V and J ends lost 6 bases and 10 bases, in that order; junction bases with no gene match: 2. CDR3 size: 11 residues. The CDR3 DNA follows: TGTGCCAGCAGCGACAGGGGGCCAGCTTTCTTT. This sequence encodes CASSDRGPAFF.

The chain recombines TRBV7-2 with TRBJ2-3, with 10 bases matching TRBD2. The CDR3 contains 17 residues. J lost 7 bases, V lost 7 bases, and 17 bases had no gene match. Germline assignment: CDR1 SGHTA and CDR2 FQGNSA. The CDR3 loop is CASTTPLAGGSAYTQYF. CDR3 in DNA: TGTGCCAGCACAACCCCCTTAGCGGGGGGTTCCGCTTATACGCAGTATTTT.

CDR3 nucleotides: TGTGCCATCAGTGAGTCGCTCGGGAAGTGGAACACTGAAGCTTTCTTT. Protein product: CAISESLGKWNTEAFF. The chain carries TRBV10-3 and TRBJ1-1; D not certain. V was trimmed by 0 bases and J by 1 base, leaving 12 bases between them. Germline loops: CDR1 ENHRY, CDR2 SYGVKD. This CDR3 contains 16 residues.

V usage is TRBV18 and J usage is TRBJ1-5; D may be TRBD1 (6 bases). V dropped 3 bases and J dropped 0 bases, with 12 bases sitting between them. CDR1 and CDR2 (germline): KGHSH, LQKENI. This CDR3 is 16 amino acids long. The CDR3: CASSPTGSYSNQPQHF. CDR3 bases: TGTGCCAGCTCACCTACAGGGTCTTATAGCAATCAGCCCCAGCATTTT.

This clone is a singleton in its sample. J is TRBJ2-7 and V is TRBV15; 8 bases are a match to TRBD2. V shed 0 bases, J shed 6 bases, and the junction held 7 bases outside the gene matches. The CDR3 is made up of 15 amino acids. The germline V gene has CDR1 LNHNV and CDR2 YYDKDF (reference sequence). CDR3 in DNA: TGTGCCACCAGCAGAGAAAAGGCTAGCGGGCCCGAGCAGTACTTC. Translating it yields CATSREKASGPEQYF.

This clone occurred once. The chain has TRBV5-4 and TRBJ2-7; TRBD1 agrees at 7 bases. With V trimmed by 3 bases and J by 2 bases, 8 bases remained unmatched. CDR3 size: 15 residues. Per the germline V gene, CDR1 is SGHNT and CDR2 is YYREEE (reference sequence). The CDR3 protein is CASSSGGDRPYEQYF. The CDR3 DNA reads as TGTGCCAGCAGCTCAGGTGGGGACAGACCCTACGAGCAGTACTTC. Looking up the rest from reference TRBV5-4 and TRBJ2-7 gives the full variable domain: ETGVTQSPTHLIKTRGQQVTLRCSSQSGHNTVSWYQQALGQGPQFIFQYYREEENGRGNFPPRFSGLQFPNYSSELNVNALELDDSALYLCASSSGGDRPYEQYFGPGTRLTVT.

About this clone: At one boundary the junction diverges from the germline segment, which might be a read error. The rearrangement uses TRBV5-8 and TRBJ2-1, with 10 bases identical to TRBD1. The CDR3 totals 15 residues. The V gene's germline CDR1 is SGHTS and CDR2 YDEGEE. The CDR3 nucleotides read TGTGCTACTACAGGGGGGACAGGGGTCTACGATGAGCAGTTCTTC. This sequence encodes CATTGGTGVYDEQFF.

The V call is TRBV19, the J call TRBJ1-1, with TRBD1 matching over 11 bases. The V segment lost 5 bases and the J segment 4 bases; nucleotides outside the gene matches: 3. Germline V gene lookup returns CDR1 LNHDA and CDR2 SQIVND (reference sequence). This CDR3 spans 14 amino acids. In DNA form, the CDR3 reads TGTGCCAGTAGTCGGGACAGGGGGATCACTGAAGCTTTCTTT. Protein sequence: CASSRDRGITEAFF.

The CDR3 loop is CASILGQGPNYGYTF. CDR3 coding DNA: TGTGCCAGTATCCTTGGACAGGGGCCTAACTATGGCTACACCTTC. The chain employs TRBV19 and TRBJ1-2, with 9 nucleotides matching TRBD1. There are 15 residues in the CDR3. The junction had 6 bases not matched to a gene; V was cut back by 7 bases and J by 0 bases. From germline, CDR1 is LNHDA and CDR2 SQIVND (reference sequence).

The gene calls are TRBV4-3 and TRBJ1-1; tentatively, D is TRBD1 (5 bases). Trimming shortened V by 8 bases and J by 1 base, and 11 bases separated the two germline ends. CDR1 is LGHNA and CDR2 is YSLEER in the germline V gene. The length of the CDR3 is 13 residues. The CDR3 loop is CASRQTQNTEAFF. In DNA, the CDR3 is TGCGCCAGCCGACAGACTCAGAACACTGAAGCTTTCTTT.

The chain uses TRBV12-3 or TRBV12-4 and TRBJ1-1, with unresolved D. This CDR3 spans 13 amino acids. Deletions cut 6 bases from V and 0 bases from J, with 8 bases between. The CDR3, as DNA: TGTGCCAGCAGGCCCGGGTTGAACACTGAAGCTTTCTTT. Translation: CASRPGLNTEAFF.

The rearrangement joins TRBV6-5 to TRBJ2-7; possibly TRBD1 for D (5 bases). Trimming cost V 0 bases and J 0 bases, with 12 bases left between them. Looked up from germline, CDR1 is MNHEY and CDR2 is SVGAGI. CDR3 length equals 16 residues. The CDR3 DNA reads TGTGCCAGCAGTTACTCCTACAGGTCCAACTCCTACGAGCAGTACTTC. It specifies CASSYSYRSNSYEQYF.

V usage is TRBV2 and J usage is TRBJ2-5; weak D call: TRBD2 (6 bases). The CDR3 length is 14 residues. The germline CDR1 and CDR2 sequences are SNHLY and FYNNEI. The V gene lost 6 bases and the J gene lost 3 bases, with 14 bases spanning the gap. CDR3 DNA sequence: TGTGCCAGCAGAACCGCCTGGGGGGAAGAGACCCAGTACTTC. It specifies CASRTAWGEETQYF.

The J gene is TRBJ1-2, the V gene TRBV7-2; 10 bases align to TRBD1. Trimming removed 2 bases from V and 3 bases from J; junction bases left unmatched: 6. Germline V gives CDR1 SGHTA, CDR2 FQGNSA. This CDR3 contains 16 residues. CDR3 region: CASSLIRGQGDYGYTF. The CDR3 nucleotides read TGTGCCAGCAGCTTAATTAGAGGACAGGGGGACTATGGCTACACCTTC.